This T cell receptor beta chain was identified in a study of spatial heterogeneity in lung cancer. Carried by each TCR cDNA molecule was a unique molecular identifier. Each CDR3 protein gets one entry after TCRdb re-called the 5' RACE reads with MiXCR. The data hold roughly 6,900 distinct CDR3 sequences, with 4.5% to 7% observed a single time. As regards this clonotype: A library made for alpha chains picked up this beta chain off target, so its size means little.

The time point is: sample taken at primary tumor resection. Sequencing of whole RNA from tumor, nontumor lung or frozen PBMC involved no sorting. This TCR was recovered from a female donor with early-stage non-small cell lung cancer. The starting material was normal lung tissue next to the tumor, obtained at surgery.

The CDR3 is CASSLALTGNYGYTF. The CDR3 DNA is TGCGCCAGCAGCTTGGCCTTAACAGGGAACTATGGCTACACCTTC. This sequence joins TRBV5-1 and TRBJ1-2; D may be TRBD1 (6 bases). The CDR3 sequence is 15 residues long. V lost 0 bases, J lost 2 bases, and 11 bases lay in between. The V gene's germline CDR1 is SGHRS and CDR2 YFSETQ.